These 21 T cell receptor beta chains originate from one sample sequenced in a study of blood T cell repertoires in COVID-19. The data were produced by immunoSEQ multiplex PCR, yet TCRdb's version contains in-frame clones alone and is incomplete. In the table there are around 300,000 clones, 70% to 90% of which are singletons. The material sequenced was peripheral blood. Every receptor here comes from a woman aged 50 to 60 with COVID-19, enrolled during active disease.

This clone was counted once. This chain links TRBV6-5 with TRBJ1-2; perhaps TRBD1 as D (5 bases). The V and J ends lost 2 bases and 0 bases respectively, with 7 bases between them. The V gene's germline CDR1 is MNHEY and CDR2 SVGAGI. The CDR3 is 14 amino acids. CDR3 sequence (DNA): TGTGCCAGCAGTTACGGGGCCACTAACTATGGCTACACCTTC. This codes for CASSYGATNYGYTF.

The chain links TRBV7-9 to TRBJ1-2; 7 bases match TRBD1. V gave up 5 bases and J gave up 7 bases; unmatched junction bases: 4. Germline V gene sequence: CDR1 SEHNR, CDR2 FQNEAQ (reference sequence). This CDR3 is built from 12 residues. CDR3 loop: CASSQTGVGYTF. Here the CDR3 DNA reads TGTGCCAGCAGCCAAACAGGGGTTGGCTACACCTTC.

This sequence joins TRBV18 and TRBJ1-2; 8 bases line up with TRBD1. Germline CDR1 KGHSH, CDR2 LQKENI. This CDR3 is built from 15 residues. V was pared by 5 bases and J by 4 bases, with 9 bases of the junction left unmatched. In nucleotides, the CDR3 is TGTGCCAGCTCATCCATGGACAGGGCCCTCTATGGCTACACCTTC. Its protein is CASSSMDRALYGYTF. The entire variable domain, with the rest obtained from reference TRBV18 and TRBJ1-2, is as follows: NAGVMQNPRHLVRRRGQEARLRCSPMKGHSHVYWYRQLPEEGLKFMVYLQKENIIDESGMPKERFSAEFPKEGPSILRIQQVVRGDSAAYFCASSSMDRALYGYTFGSGTRLTVV.

The rearrangement links TRBV27 to TRBJ1-4; D is perhaps TRBD1 (5 bases). Trimming pared 5 bases from V and 8 bases from J, leaving 18 bases between. There are 15 residues in the CDR3. Germline V lookup: CDR1 MNHEY, CDR2 SMNVEV (reference sequence). CDR3 in amino acids: CASSPMGPTREKLFF. CDR3 nucleotide sequence: TGTGCCAGCAGTCCCATGGGGCCTACCCGGGAAAAACTGTTTTTT.

This clone appeared once. This chain joins TRBV30 and TRBJ1-2; D perhaps matches TRBD1 (6 bases). The CDR3 has 13 residues. Trimming shortened V by 4 bases and J by 5 bases, and 14 bases separated the two germline ends. Germline V gene sequence: CDR1 GTSNPN, CDR2 SVGIG (reference sequence). The CDR3 bases are TGTGCCTGGAAGCGACAGGTTATTTATGGCTACACCTTC. Protein: CAWKRQVIYGYTF.

The rearrangement uses TRBV9 and TRBJ2-3, with TRBD2 identical over 7 bases. The CDR3 is made up of 15 amino acids. Looked up from germline, CDR1 is SGDLS and CDR2 is YYNGEE. Unmatched junction bases numbered 8, after V lost 4 bases and J lost 3 bases. The CDR3 DNA sequence: TGTGCCAGCAGCCTGGGGACTATCGGTACAGATACGCAGTATTTT. Protein product: CASSLGTIGTDTQYF.

The chain recombines TRBV6-2 or TRBV6-3 with TRBJ1-2, with D tentatively TRBD1 (5 bases). CDR1 is MNHEY and CDR2 is SVGEGT in the germline V gene. Trimming left V 3 bases short and J 2 bases short, with 13 bases between. The CDR3 is 15 amino acids. CDR3 loop: CASSYYGATNYGYTF. The CDR3 nucleotides are TGTGCCAGCAGTTATTATGGGGCAACGAACTATGGCTACACCTTC.

The genes are TRBV9 and TRBJ2-3; 8 bases fit TRBD2. V lost 0 bases, J lost 2 bases, and 11 bases stayed unmatched. The germline gives CDR1 SGDLS, CDR2 YYNGEE. The length of the CDR3 is 18 residues. The DNA of the CDR3 is TGTGCCAGCAGCGTAGAGCCTAAGCGGGAGATATTCACAGATACGCAGTATTTT. Its protein product is CASSVEPKREIFTDTQYF.

The chain couples TRBV9 to TRBJ2-3; unclear D gene. Germline CDR1 SGDLS, CDR2 YYNGEE. This CDR3 has 17 amino acids. V was shortened by 0 bases and J by 0 bases, with 14 bases between the two germline ends. Here the CDR3 reads CASSVATAVTSTDTQYF. CDR3 nucleotide sequence: TGTGCCAGCAGCGTAGCTACGGCGGTTACTAGCACAGATACGCAGTATTTT.

This rearrangement joins TRBV25-1 to TRBJ1-5; TRBD1 might be the D (5 bases). Trimming took 1 base from V and 2 from J, leaving 9 bases between them. The CDR3 runs to 15 residues. Germline V gene data show CDR1 as MGHDK and CDR2 as SYGVNS. The CDR3 here is CASSESGFGNQPQHF. The DNA for the CDR3 is TGTGCCAGCAGTGAATCAGGGTTTGGCAATCAGCCCCAGCATTTT.

This chain joins TRBV5-5 and TRBJ1-1; TRBD1 is a possible D gene (5 bases). V gave up 0 bases and J gave up 3 bases, with 15 bases separating them. CDR3 length equals 16 residues. Germline assignment: CDR1 SGHKS and CDR2 YYEKEE (reference sequence). CDR3 residues: CASSLVRGGIDTEAFF. The DNA for the CDR3 is TGTGCCAGCAGCTTGGTGCGGGGGGGTATTGACACTGAAGCTTTCTTT.

This sequence joins TRBV27 and TRBJ1-5, with TRBD1 identical over 11 bases. Germline V gives CDR1 MNHEY, CDR2 SMNVEV (reference sequence). This CDR3 has 19 amino acids. The ends lost 2 bases at V and 1 base at J; junction bases unmatched: 10. The DNA of the CDR3 is TGTGCCAGCAGTTTAGGGGCGGGACAGGGGGAGGAGAGCAATCAGCCCCAGCATTTT. This gives the protein CASSLGAGQGEESNQPQHF.

This clone has only one observation. The chain combines TRBV5-5 with TRBJ2-5; D is possibly TRBD2 (5 bases). The CDR3 runs to 15 residues. The V end lost 4 bases, the J end lost 4 bases, and 17 bases lay between the germline ends. Germline values: CDR1 SGHKS, CDR2 YYEKEE (reference sequence). The CDR3 DNA follows: TGTGCCAGCAGCGACCTTGGAGAGGGCGCAGAGACCCAGTACTTC. This codes for CASSDLGEGAETQYF.

Details on this clone: The same CDR3 arises from other DNA sequences in this sample as well. V is TRBV18 and J is TRBJ2-5, with TRBD2 matching over 8 bases. The CDR3 covers 13 residues. J gave up 5 bases and V 3 bases, and 2 bases lay outside the gene matches. Germline V gene data show CDR1 as KGHSH and CDR2 as LQKENI. DNA of the CDR3: TGTGCCAGCTCACCGGGACTAGAGGAGACCCAGTACTTC. Its protein is CASSPGLEETQYF.

The rearrangement links TRBV6-5 to TRBJ1-2; D call uncertain. Germline V gene sequence: CDR1 MNHEY, CDR2 SVGAGI. Trimming took off 10 bases at V and 5 bases at J, with 14 bases between the two ends. CDR3 size: 12 residues. The CDR3 bases are TGTGCCACCACCGACACAATTTATGGCTACACCTTC. It translates to CATTDTIYGYTF.

The chain joins TRBV18 to TRBJ2-2; D is possibly TRBD1 (5 bases). The CDR3 extends over 17 amino acids. Germline V gene data show CDR1 as KGHSH and CDR2 as LQKENI. Between the trimmed V and J ends, which lost 0 bases and 0 bases, there was a span of 11 bases. The chain's CDR3 is CASSPPRTIANTGELFF. The CDR3 DNA reads TGTGCCAGCTCACCACCGAGGACAATCGCGAACACCGGGGAGCTGTTTTTT.

This clone is a singleton in its sample. V and J are TRBV5-4 and TRBJ2-6; 9 bases are a match to TRBD1. CDR1 is SGHNT, CDR2 YYREEE, per germline (reference sequence). The V gene end was trimmed by 5 bases and the J gene end by 0 bases; junction bases not matched to a gene: 9. The CDR3 runs 18 residues. CDR3 DNA sequence: TGTGCCAGCAGACCTCCGGGACAGGGAATCTCTGGGGCCAACGTCCTGACTTTC. This codes for CASRPPGQGISGANVLTF.

This clone was counted a few times. The J gene is TRBJ1-6, the V gene TRBV30; perhaps TRBD1 as D (6 bases). Trimming cost V 4 bases and J 7 bases, with 11 bases left between them. The CDR3 is made up of 13 amino acids. Germline CDR1 and CDR2: GTSNPN and SVGIG (reference sequence). The CDR3 DNA sequence: TGTGCCTGGATCAAGGGGGGGAATTCACCCCTCCACTTT. Its translation: CAWIKGGNSPLHF.

The V call is TRBV9, the J call TRBJ2-1; a weak D match, TRBD2 (6 bases). This CDR3 is built from 16 residues. Germline CDR1 SGDLS, CDR2 YYNGEE. Trimming cost V 0 bases and J 0 bases, with 10 bases left between them. CDR3 sequence: CASSVGLGSSYNEQFF. CDR3 nucleotide sequence: TGTGCCAGCAGCGTAGGGCTCGGGAGCTCCTACAATGAGCAGTTCTTC.

The chain joins TRBV24-1 to TRBJ1-5; TRBD1 matches at 10 bases. CDR1 and CDR2 (germline): KGHDR, SFDVKD. J gave up 7 bases and V 8 bases, and 4 bases lay outside the gene matches. CDR3 length: 13 amino acids. In DNA, the CDR3 is TGTGCCACCACGGGACAGGGGTGGCAGCCCCAGCATTTT. Its protein product is CATTGQGWQPQHF.

This clone showed up just once. The chain couples TRBV2 to TRBJ2-7; the match to TRBD2 covers 12 bases. V lost 6 bases to trimming and J lost 5 bases; unmatched junction nucleotides: 8. Germline loops: CDR1 SNHLY, CDR2 FYNNEI. The CDR3 loop spans 15 amino acids. The chain's CDR3 is CASRSQGLAGDEQYF. Written as DNA, the CDR3 is TGTGCCAGCAGGAGCCAGGGACTAGCGGGCGACGAGCAGTACTTC.